Included here is one T cell receptor (beta chain) sequence, with context. Antigen unknown. These data belong to a study of shared clonotypes between healthy human individuals. Study in general: A few men and two women, aged 18 to 49, were donors. General study findings and limits: Rarefaction exposed incomplete sorted-subset sequencing despite large depth. Depth of sequencing was expected to influence donor clonotype sharing.

Sequencing was at deep level. Method: immunoSEQ multiplex PCR; TCRdb's copy keeps in-frame clones and lacks some. Found here are some 2,500,000 clones, roughly 93% of them singletons; the top ten hold 0.36%. The CDR3 is 16 residues long. The junction had 7 bases not matched to a gene; V was cut back by 1 base and J by 4 bases. The germline gives CDR1 LGHNA, CDR2 YSLEER. The source is a man between 18 and 29 years old in good health. Some clones in this sample may be carry-over from other donors' samples. Sample: naive CD4+ T cells from PBMCs. Sample subset: CD45RA+ positively selected. The chain joins TRBV4-3 to TRBJ2-1; TRBD1 aligns across 7 bases. The CDR3 DNA reads as TGCGCCAGCAGCCAAGGGATTGACAGGGATTACAATGAGCAGTTCTTC. Its protein product is CASSQGIDRDYNEQFF.